This T cell receptor beta chain came from a study of blood T cells in healthy people across ages. Study-wide points: It was held that diversity estimates obtained from one million T cells represented underestimates.

On this clonotype: The target antigen is unknown.

Primed by a sample-barcoded 5' primer and a J-beta primer mix, a second PCR proceeded for about 6 to 12 cycles. TCRdb itself ran the 5' RACE reads through MiXCR, one entry per CDR3 protein. The repertoire includes hundreds of thousands of distinct CDR3 sequences, 40% to 45% of them detected once, and less than 25% sits in the top ten. V dropped 1 base and J dropped 11 bases, with 20 bases sitting between them. The CDR3 extends over 15 amino acids. Per the germline V gene, CDR1 is MNHEY and CDR2 is SVGAGI. The chain couples TRBV6-5 to TRBJ2-5; TRBD1 or TRBD2 may be the D gene (6 bases each). The specimen sequenced was blood. The sequence came from a woman in her sixties or seventies in good health. CDR3 in amino acids: CASSYYGGRSNEQYF. Here the CDR3 DNA reads TGTGCCAGCAGTTACTATGGGGGGCGGTCAAATGAGCAGTACTTC.